This T cell receptor beta chain was captured by sequencing in a study of CD8+ T cells in alopecia areata. Treatment in this sample: oral pan-JAK inhibitor, 5-10 mg twice daily. Germline V lookup: CDR1 LNHDA, CDR2 SQIVND (reference sequence). The V end lost 2 bases, the J end lost 7 bases, and 9 bases lay between the germline ends. The CDR3 contains 13 residues. Reverse transcription of extracted RNA yielded cDNA, which provided the sequencing template. Produced via immunoSEQ multiplex PCR; TCRdb's table is partial and in-frame only. The table lists more than 150,000 clones, 55% to 70% of them singletons. This clone was seen a handful of times.

Sequences were derived from CD4+ T cells sorted from blood, sampled at week 4, from a patient treated with tofacitinib. The sequence was collected from a human donor with alopecia areata. This sequence joins TRBV19 and TRBJ1-5; D is unclear. The DNA of the CDR3 is TGTGCCAGTAGTATAAGCACCGTGCAGCCCCAGCATTTT. It specifies CASSISTVQPQHF.